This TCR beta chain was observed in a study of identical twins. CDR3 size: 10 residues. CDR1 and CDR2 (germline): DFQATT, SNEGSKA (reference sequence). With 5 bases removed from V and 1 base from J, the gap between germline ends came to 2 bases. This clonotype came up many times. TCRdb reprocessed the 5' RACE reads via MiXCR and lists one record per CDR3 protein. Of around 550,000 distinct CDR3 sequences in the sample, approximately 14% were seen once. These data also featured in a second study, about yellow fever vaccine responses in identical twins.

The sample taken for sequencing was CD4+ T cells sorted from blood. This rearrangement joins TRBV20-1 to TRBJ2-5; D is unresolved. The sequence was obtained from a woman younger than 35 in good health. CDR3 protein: CSAGQETQYF. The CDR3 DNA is TGCAGTGCTGGCCAAGAGACCCAGTACTTC.